Presented here are 16 T cell receptor beta chains from one specimen sequenced in a study of OX40 agonist ivuxolimab in advanced cancers. Generated by immunoSEQ multiplex PCR, the TCRdb table keeps only in-frame clones and is missing some. The sample includes fewer than 70,000 clones, approximately 90% of them seen just once. Sample: CD4+ or CD8+ T cells sorted from blood, taken in a trial of the OX40 agonist ivuxolimab. The receptors derive from an adult with an advanced solid tumor such as melanoma, head and neck, liver or kidney cancer.

This chain links TRBV30 with TRBJ2-7, with unresolved D. The V end was cut by 2 bases, the J end by 3 bases, with 8 bases between. The CDR3 loop spans 12 amino acids. Looked up from germline, CDR1 is GTSNPN and CDR2 is SVGIG (reference sequence). CDR3 sequence reads: CAWSIIYYEQYF. The CDR3 nucleotides are TGTGCCTGGAGTATTATTTACTACGAGCAGTACTTC.

The chain links TRBV11-3 to TRBJ2-7; D not resolved. Germline V CDR1 and CDR2: SGHNT, YENEEA. There are 14 residues in the CDR3. V lost 2 bases to trimming and J lost 7 bases, with 15 bases between them. The CDR3 loop is CASSLNHQSLEQYF. CDR3 nucleotide sequence: TGTGCCAGCAGCTTAAATCATCAGAGCCTAGAGCAGTACTTC.

This chain joins TRBV6-1 and TRBJ2-1, with a possible D match to TRBD2 (7 bases). The germline V and J ends were trimmed by 6 bases and 9 bases, with 18 bases remaining between them. This CDR3 spans 14 amino acids. CDR1 MNHNS and CDR2 SASEGT come from the germline V gene. In DNA form, the CDR3 reads TGTGCCAGCAGGGAGGGGGGGGTACGCGGTGAGCAGTTCTTC. Amino acid sequence: CASREGGVRGEQFF.

In this sample, this clone turned up a few times. The CDR3 sequence: CASSLRGRGQSYEQYF. The CDR3 DNA reads TGTGCCAGCAGCTTACGAGGCAGGGGGCAAAGTTACGAGCAGTACTTC. V gene TRBV11-1 combines with J gene TRBJ2-7, with TRBD1 matching 8 bases. V shed 2 bases, J shed 4 bases, and the junction held 10 bases outside the gene matches. The CDR3 loop spans 16 amino acids. The germline V gene encodes CDR1 SGHAT and CDR2 FQDESV (reference sequence).

The chain links TRBV7-2 to TRBJ2-5; 7 bases are a match to TRBD2. The length of the CDR3 is 17 residues. Germline V CDR1 and CDR2: SGHTA, FQGNSA. V was pared by 1 base and J by 9 bases, with 17 bases of the junction left unmatched. CDR3 loop: CASSLGAHRASGEAQYF. In DNA, the CDR3 is TGTGCCAGCAGCTTAGGTGCCCATCGAGCGAGCGGGGAGGCCCAGTACTTC.

The chain couples TRBV5-6 to TRBJ2-2, with 8 positions matching TRBD1. Germline assignment: CDR1 SGHDT and CDR2 YYEEEE. After removal of 4 bases from V and 7 bases from J, the junction contained 12 bases not matched to a gene. CDR3 length: 16 residues. CDR3 sequence: CASSPLQGAVNGELFF. The CDR3 nucleotides read TGTGCCAGCAGCCCCTTGCAGGGGGCTGTCAACGGGGAGCTGTTTTTT.

The genes are TRBV28 and TRBJ2-7; D remains ambiguous. This CDR3 has 13 amino acids. Trimming shortened V by 3 bases and J by 6 bases, and 12 bases separated the two germline ends. The germline V gene encodes CDR1 MDHEN and CDR2 SYDVKM. CDR3 sequence reads: CASSFRQPPEQYF. CDR3 DNA: TGTGCCAGCAGTTTCCGTCAACCCCCCGAGCAGTACTTC.

The V call is TRBV18, the J call TRBJ2-1; 7 bases fit TRBD1. The trim removed 5 bases at V and 0 bases at J, leaving 1 base unmatched. CDR3 size: 14 residues. CDR1 is KGHSH, CDR2 LQKENI, per germline. CDR3 amino acids: CASSGQASYNEQFF. The CDR3 bases are TGTGCCAGCTCAGGACAGGCCTCCTACAATGAGCAGTTCTTC.

As to this clone: The junction shows a germline mismatch at one end, possibly a read error. J is TRBJ2-5 and V is TRBV18, with D perhaps matching TRBD1 (6 bases). This CDR3 is 12 amino acids long. The germline V gene has CDR1 KGHSH and CDR2 LQKENI. CDR3 sequence reads: CASSSAGTPSHF. In DNA, the CDR3 is TGTGCCAGCTCATCGGCCGGGACACCTTCTCACTTC.

The CDR3 protein is CASSPQGSGANVLTF. CDR3 coding DNA: TGTGCCAGCAGTCCACAGGGTTCTGGGGCCAACGTCCTGACTTTC. J is TRBJ2-6 and V is TRBV28; maybe TRBD1 (6 bases). V was shortened by 5 bases and J by 1 base, with 9 bases between the two germline ends. Germline V CDR1 and CDR2: MDHEN, SYDVKM. The CDR3 covers 15 residues. The complete variable domain, with remaining parts taken from reference TRBV28 and TRBJ2-6, reads DVKVTQSSRYLVKRTGEKVFLECVQDMDHENMFWYRQDPGLGLRLIYFSYDVKMKEKGDIPEGYSVSREKKERFSLILESASTNQTSMYLCASSPQGSGANVLTFGAGSRLTVL.

The chain links TRBV12-5 to TRBJ2-2; a weak D match, TRBD2 (6 bases). V was trimmed by 4 bases and J by 0 bases, leaving 15 bases between them. Germline V gene lookup returns CDR1 LGHNT and CDR2 FRNRAP. This CDR3 contains 17 residues. CDR3 protein: CASGSPSEGPNTGELFF. The CDR3 nucleotides read TGTGCTAGTGGTTCTCCCTCGGAGGGGCCGAACACCGGGGAGCTGTTTTTT.

The V gene is TRBV5-4, the J gene TRBJ2-3; perhaps TRBD1 as D (6 bases). V lost 1 base and J lost 4, with 13 bases in between. This CDR3 has 15 residues. Germline V gene sequence: CDR1 SGHNT, CDR2 YYREEE (reference sequence). The CDR3 DNA reads as TGTGCCAGCAGCTTGAACCAGGGGTTTGCAGATACGCAGTATTTT. This translates into CASSLNQGFADTQYF. Full variable domain (rest looked up from reference TRBV5-4 and TRBJ2-3): ETGVTQSPTHLIKTRGQQVTLRCSSQSGHNTVSWYQQALGQGPQFIFQYYREEENGRGNFPPRFSGLQFPNYSSELNVNALELDDSALYLCASSLNQGFADTQYFGPGTRLTVL.

This clone was detected once. This chain joins TRBV18 and TRBJ2-6; possible D gene TRBD2, 6 bases. The CDR3 runs 16 residues. V was cut by 0 bases and J by 5 bases, with 11 bases left in between. Germline lookup yields CDR1 KGHSH and CDR2 LQKENI. The CDR3 bases are TGTGCCAGCTCACCACCGCGGGGAGCGAGGGCCAACGTCCTGACTTTC. Translation: CASSPPRGARANVLTF.

Here the CDR3 DNA reads TGTGCCGGCGGGGCTAGCCATGGAAAGAATGAGCAGTTCTTC. Residues: CAGGASHGKNEQFF. J is TRBJ2-1 and V is TRBV7-2; D is perhaps TRBD2 (6 bases). This CDR3 is 14 amino acids long. Germline V gene lookup returns CDR1 SGHTA and CDR2 FQGNSA. The V end lost 11 bases, the J end lost 7 bases, and 21 bases lay between the germline ends.

The CDR3 loop reads CASSLVWSSYEQYF. The CDR3 DNA reads as TGTGCCAGCAGCTTAGTTTGGAGCAGCTACGAGCAGTACTTC. This chain uses TRBV11-1 with TRBJ2-5; D is uncertain. Gene TRBJ2-7 matches the end of the DNA better, so the J call may be wrong. The germline V gene has CDR1 SGHAT and CDR2 FQDESV (reference sequence). There are 14 residues in the CDR3.

The rearrangement uses TRBV5-1 and TRBJ2-7; 8 bases are a match to TRBD1. This CDR3 has 14 amino acids. The germline CDR1 and CDR2 sequences are SGHRS and YFSETQ. The J segment lost 3 bases and the V segment lost 4 bases, leaving 6 bases of the junction unmatched. The CDR3 here is CASSGSGTGYEQYF. The CDR3 coding sequence is TGCGCCAGCAGCGGCTCCGGGACAGGCTACGAGCAGTACTTC.